The source of this TCR beta chain is a study of blood T cell repertoires in COVID-19. Background on the study: There were acute and convalescent COVID-19 samples, and they came from the United States, Italy and Spain. The analysed material was cDNA or gDNA that came from T cells, B-cell-depleted T cells, or PBMCs.

Germline V gene data show CDR1 as SEHNR and CDR2 as FQNEAQ (reference sequence). V lost 5 bases to trimming and J lost 4 bases; unmatched junction nucleotides: 6. This CDR3 is 15 amino acids long. Source study methods: The authors estimated nucleated cell counts from reference gene primer amplification. Sequencing used immunoSEQ multiplex PCR; TCRdb keeps in-frame clones, though not all of them. From that table come the V and J calls and clone size; the DNA was used to work out D and trimming. The sample carries 15,000 to 20,000 clones, over 75% recorded once. V and J are TRBV7-9 and TRBJ1-5, with TRBD1 identical over 9 bases. The sequenced material came from peripheral blood. This clonotype originated in a man at least 80 years old with acute or convalescent COVID-19. CDR3 sequence reads: CASSPGQGRNQPQHF. The CDR3 DNA follows: TGTGCCAGCAGCCCGGGACAGGGTCGAAATCAGCCCCAGCATTTT. The complete variable domain, with remaining parts taken from reference TRBV7-9 and TRBJ1-5, reads DTGVSQNPRHKITKRGQNVTFRCDPISEHNRLYWYRQTLGQGPEFLTYFQNEAQLEKSRLLSDRFSAERPKGSFSTLEIQRTEQGDSAMYLCASSPGQGRNQPQHFGDGTRLSIL.